The present T cell receptor (beta chain) was sequenced within a study of CD8 T cells in Susac syndrome. Trimming at V came to 6 bases and at J to 4 bases, leaving 10 bases not matched to a gene. CDR3 length: 16 residues. In germline, CDR1 is SNHLY, CDR2 FYNNEI. This clonotype turned up a few times. Multiple sclerosis controls were treatment-naive patients with stable or active relapsing-remitting disease. The authors negatively isolated CD8+ and CD4+ T cells and FACS-enriched TEMRA cells. An input of about 0.5 to 1 ug of RNA was subjected to reverse transcription using random hexamers. immunoSEQ multiplex PCR amplified TCR beta CDR3 across 54 Vbeta, 13 Jbeta. From the immunoSEQ multiplex PCR reads, TCRdb called clonotypes with MiXCR, one entry per CDR3 protein. The sample carries some 260,000 distinct CDR3 sequences, 85% recorded once.

Sequencing was done on a sample of CD8+ T cells from PBMCs. V is TRBV2 and J is TRBJ2-3; 10 bases match TRBD1. The sequence came from a human donor with multiple sclerosis. CDR3 nucleotides: TGTGCCAGCAGCCGCGGGACAGGGGAAATCGCAGATACGCAGTATTTT. It yields the protein CASSRGTGEIADTQYF.